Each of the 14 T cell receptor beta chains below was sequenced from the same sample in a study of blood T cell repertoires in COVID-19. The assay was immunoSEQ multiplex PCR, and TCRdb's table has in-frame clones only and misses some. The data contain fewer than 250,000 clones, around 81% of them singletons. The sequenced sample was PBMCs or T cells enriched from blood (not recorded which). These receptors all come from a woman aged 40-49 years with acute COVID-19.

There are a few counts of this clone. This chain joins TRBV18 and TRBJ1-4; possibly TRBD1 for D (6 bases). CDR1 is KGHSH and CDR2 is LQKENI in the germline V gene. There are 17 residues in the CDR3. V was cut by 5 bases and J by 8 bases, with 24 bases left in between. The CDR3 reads CASSGGRPTGTGEKLFF. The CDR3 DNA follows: TGTGCCAGCTCAGGTGGGCGACCAACAGGGACGGGCGAAAAACTGTTTTTT.

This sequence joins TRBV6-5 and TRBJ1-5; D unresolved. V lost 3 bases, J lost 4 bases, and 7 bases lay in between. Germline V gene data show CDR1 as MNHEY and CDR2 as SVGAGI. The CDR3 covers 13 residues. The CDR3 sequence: CASSYKLNQPQHF. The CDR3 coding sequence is TGTGCCAGCAGTTATAAACTTAATCAGCCCCAGCATTTT.

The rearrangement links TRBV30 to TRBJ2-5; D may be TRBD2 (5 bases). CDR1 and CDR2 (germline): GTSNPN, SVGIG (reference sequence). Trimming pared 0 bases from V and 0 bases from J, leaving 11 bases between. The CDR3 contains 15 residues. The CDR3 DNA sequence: TGTGCCTGGAGTGTTGGAGGAACCTACCAAGAGACCCAGTACTTC. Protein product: CAWSVGGTYQETQYF. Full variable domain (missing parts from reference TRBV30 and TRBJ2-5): SQTIHQWPATLVQPVGSPLSLECTVEGTSNPNLYWYRQAAGRGLQLLFYSVGIGQISSEVPQNLSASRPQDRQFILSSKKLLLSDSGFYLCAWSVGGTYQETQYFGPGTRLLVL.

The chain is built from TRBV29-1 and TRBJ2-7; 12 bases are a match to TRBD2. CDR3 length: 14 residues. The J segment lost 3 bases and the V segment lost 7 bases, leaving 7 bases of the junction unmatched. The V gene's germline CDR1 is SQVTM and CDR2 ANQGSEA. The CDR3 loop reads CSAKATSGSYEQYF. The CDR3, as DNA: TGCAGCGCCAAGGCGACTAGCGGGAGCTACGAGCAGTACTTC.

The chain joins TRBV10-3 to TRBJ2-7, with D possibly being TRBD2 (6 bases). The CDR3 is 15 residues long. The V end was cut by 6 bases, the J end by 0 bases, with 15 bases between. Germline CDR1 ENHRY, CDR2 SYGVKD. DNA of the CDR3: TGTGCCATCAGCGAGGCGGGACGGAGCTCCTACGAGCAGTACTTC. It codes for CAISEAGRSSYEQYF.

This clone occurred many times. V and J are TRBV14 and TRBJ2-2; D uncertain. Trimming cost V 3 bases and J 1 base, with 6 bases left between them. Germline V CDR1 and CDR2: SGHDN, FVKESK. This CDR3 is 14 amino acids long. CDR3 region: CASSHNRNTGELFF. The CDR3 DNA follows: TGTGCCAGCAGCCATAACAGGAACACCGGGGAGCTGTTTTTT.

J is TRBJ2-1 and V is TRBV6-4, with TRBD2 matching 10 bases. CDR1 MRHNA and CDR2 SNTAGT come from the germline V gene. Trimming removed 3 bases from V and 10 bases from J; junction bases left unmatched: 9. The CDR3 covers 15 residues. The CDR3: CASSEGSGGAREQFF. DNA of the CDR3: TGTGCCAGCAGTGAAGGCAGCGGGGGGGCTCGGGAGCAGTTCTTC.

In DNA, the CDR3 is TGTGCCAGCAGCTTTAGACAGGGGGCGGGTTCACCCCTCCACTTT. This translates into CASSFRQGAGSPLHF. The chain recombines TRBV7-2 with TRBJ1-6; TRBD1 agrees at 10 bases. The ends lost 3 bases at V and 9 bases at J; junction bases unmatched: 5. The CDR3 loop spans 15 amino acids. Germline assignment: CDR1 SGHTA and CDR2 FQGNSA.

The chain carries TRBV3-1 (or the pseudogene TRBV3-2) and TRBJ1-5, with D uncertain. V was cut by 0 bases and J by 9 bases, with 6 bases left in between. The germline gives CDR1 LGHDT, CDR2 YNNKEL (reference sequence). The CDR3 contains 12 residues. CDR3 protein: CASSQDPGPQHF. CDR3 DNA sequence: TGTGCCAGCAGCCAAGATCCAGGGCCCCAGCATTTT.

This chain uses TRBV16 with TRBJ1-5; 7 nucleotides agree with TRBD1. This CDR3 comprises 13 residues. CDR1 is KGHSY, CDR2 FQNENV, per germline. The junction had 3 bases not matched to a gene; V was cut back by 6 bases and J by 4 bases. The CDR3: CASRPTGNQPQHF. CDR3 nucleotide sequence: TGTGCCAGCAGACCGACAGGGAATCAGCCCCAGCATTTT.

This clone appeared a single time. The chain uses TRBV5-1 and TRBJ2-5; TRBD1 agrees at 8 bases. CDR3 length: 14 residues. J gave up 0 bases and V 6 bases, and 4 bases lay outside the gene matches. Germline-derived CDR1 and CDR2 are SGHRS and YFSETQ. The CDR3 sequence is CASNPRGHQETQYF. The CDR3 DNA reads TGCGCCAGCAACCCCAGGGGGCACCAAGAGACCCAGTACTTC.

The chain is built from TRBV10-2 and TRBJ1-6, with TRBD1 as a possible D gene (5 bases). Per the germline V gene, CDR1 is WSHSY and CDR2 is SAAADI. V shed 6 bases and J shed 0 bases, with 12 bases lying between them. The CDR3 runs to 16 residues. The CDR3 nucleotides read TGCGCCAGCAGAGGGGAGGACAACTCCTATAATTCACCCCTCCACTTT. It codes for CASRGEDNSYNSPLHF.

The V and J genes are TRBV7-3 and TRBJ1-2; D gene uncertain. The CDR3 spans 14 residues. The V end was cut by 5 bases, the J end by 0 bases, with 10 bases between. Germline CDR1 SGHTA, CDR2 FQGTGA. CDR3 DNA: TGTGCCAGCAGCCCCGGAGGAGCTAACTATGGCTACACCTTC. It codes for CASSPGGANYGYTF. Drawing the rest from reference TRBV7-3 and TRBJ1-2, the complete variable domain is GAGVSQTPSNKVTEKGKYVELRCDPISGHTALYWYRQSLGQGPEFLIYFQGTGAADDSGLPNDRFFAVRPEGSVSTLKIQRTERGDSAVYLCASSPGGANYGYTFGSGTRLTVV.

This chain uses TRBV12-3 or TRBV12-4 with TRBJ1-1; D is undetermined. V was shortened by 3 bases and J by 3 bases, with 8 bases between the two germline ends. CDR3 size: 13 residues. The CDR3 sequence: CASSLVGHTEAFF. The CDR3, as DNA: TGTGCCAGCAGTTTGGTGGGCCACACTGAAGCTTTCTTT.